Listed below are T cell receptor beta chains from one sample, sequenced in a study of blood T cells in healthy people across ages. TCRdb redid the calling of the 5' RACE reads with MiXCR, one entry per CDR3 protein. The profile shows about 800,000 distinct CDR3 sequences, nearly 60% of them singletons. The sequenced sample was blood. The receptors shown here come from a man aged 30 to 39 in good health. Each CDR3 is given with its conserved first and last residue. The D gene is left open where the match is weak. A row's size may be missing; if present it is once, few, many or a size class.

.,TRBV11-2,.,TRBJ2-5,CASSVGDLQGHQETQYF,TGTGCCAGCAGCGTGGGTGATCTACAGGGCCACCAAGAGACCCAGTACTTC
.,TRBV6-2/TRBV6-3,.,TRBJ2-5,CASSGDWGPQQYF,TGTGCCAGCAGCGGGGACTGGGGACCGCAGCAGTACTTC
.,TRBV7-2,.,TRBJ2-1,CASSFGLGSPNEQFF,TGTGCCAGCAGCTTTGGGTTGGGAAGCCCCAATGAGCAGTTCTTC
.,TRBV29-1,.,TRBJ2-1,CSVDRDLGNEQFF,TGCAGCGTCGACAGGGACTTGGGGAATGAGCAGTTCTTC
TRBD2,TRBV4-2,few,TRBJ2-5,CASSPEHRKTGRETQYF,TGTGCCAGCAGCCCGGAGCATCGGAAGACCGGGAGGGAGACCCAGTACTTC
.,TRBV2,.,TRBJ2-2,CASSEGGKGAGELFF,TGTGCCAGCAGTGAAGGCGGGAAAGGGGCCGGGGAGCTGTTTTTT
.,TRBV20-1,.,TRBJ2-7,CSARDPDGLEQYF,TGCAGTGCTAGAGATCCCGACGGGCTCGAGCAGTACTTC
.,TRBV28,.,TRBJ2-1,CASRGTYPYNEQFF,TGTGCCAGCAGAGGAACCTATCCCTACAATGAGCAGTTCTTC
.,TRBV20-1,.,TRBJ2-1,CSAPRTHLGKEQFF,TGCAGTGCTCCCCGGACTCACTTGGGAAAGGAGCAGTTCTTC
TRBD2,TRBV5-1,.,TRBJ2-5,CASSLWGSTSGSAEQYF,TGCGCCAGCAGCTTGTGGGGATCAACTAGCGGGAGTGCTGAGCAGTACTTC
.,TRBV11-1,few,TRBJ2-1,CASSSGVDNEQFF,TGTGCCAGCAGCTCCGGTGTAGACAATGAGCAGTTCTTC
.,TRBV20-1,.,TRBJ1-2,CSARSGLQSNGYTF,TGCAGTGCTAGATCAGGTCTCCAGAGCAATGGCTACACCTTC
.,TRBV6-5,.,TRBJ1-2,CASSYSNMDYGYTF,TGTGCCAGCAGTTACTCAAACATGGACTATGGCTACACCTTC
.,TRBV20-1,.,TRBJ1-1,CSARRKNTEAFF,TGCAGTGCTCGGAGGAAGAACACTGAAGCTTTCTTT
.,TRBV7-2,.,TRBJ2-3,CASSLELLEERPDTQYF,TGTGCCAGCAGCTTAGAATTATTGGAGGAGAGGCCAGATACGCAGTATTTT
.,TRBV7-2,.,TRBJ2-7,CASGRGLSYEQYF,TGTGCCAGCGGCAGGGGACTGTCCTACGAGCAGTACTTC
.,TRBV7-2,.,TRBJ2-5,CASSLRGHQETQYF,TGTGCCAGCAGCTTAAGAGGGCACCAAGAGACCCAGTACTTC
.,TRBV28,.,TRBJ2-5,CASSLTGTMRHNEQYF,TGTGCCAGCAGTTTAACAGGGACCATGAGGCACAATGAGCAGTACTTC
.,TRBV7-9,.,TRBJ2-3,CASSLAGGRIVDTQYF,TGTGCCAGCAGCTTAGCCGGGGGAAGGATAGTAGATACGCAGTATTTT
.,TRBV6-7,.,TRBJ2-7,CASSYDRGGYEQYF,TGTGCCAGCAGTTACGACAGGGGAGGGTACGAGCAGTACTTC
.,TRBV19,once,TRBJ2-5,CASSFREDQETQYF,TGTGCCAGTAGCTTCAGGGAAGACCAAGAGACCCAGTACTTC
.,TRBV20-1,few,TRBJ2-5,CSARLAPATRTQYF,TGCAGTGCTCGACTCGCCCCAGCCACCCGGACCCAGTACTTC
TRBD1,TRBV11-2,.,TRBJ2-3,CASSRDSGLDTQYF,TGTGCCAGCAGCCGGGACAGTGGTTTGGATACGCAGTATTTT
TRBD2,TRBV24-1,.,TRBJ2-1,CATSEGTSGLPEGHEQFF,TGTGCCACCAGTGAGGGGACTAGCGGGTTACCTGAGGGCCATGAGCAGTTCTTC
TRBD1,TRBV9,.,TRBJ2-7,CASTRGLAVYEQYF,TGTGCCAGCACGAGGGGGCTAGCAGTCTACGAGCAGTACTTC
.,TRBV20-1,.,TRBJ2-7,CSASRETSYEQYF,TGCAGTGCCAGCCGGGAAACATCCTACGAGCAGTACTTC
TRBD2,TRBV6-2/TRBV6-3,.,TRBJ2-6,CASSYSTSGSSGANVLTF,TGTGCCAGCAGTTACTCGACTAGCGGGAGCTCTGGGGCCAACGTCCTGACTTTC
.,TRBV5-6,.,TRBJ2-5,CASSQLVGLYRETQYF,TGTGCCAGCAGCCAACTTGTGGGCCTCTATCGAGAGACCCAGTACTTC
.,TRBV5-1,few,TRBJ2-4,CASSFQDIMSDIQYF,TGCGCCAGCAGCTTTCAGGACATCATGTCGGACATTCAGTACTTC
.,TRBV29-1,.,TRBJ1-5,CSVAGSLNQPQHF,TGCAGCGTTGCCGGGTCACTAAACCAGCCCCAGCATTTT
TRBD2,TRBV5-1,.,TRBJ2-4,CASSLGEPGLAELAKNIQYF,TGCGCCAGCAGCTTGGGGGAACCGGGACTAGCGGAGCTAGCCAAAAACATTCAGTACTTC
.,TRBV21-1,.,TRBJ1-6,CASSNSPTLHSPLHF,TGTGCCAGCAGCAATTCCCCAACCCTTCATTCACCCCTCCACTTT